There are many counts of the clone carrying this T cell receptor (beta chain). Germline CDR1 is SGHAT and CDR2 is FQNNGV. V gave up 4 bases and J gave up 4 bases; unmatched junction bases: 2. The CDR3 loop spans 13 amino acids. Time point noted: persistent/refractory GD, antithyroid drugs over 5 years with positive TRAb. The TCR library was made from RNA extracted from PBMCs. This specimen comes from a study of regulatory T cells in long-lasting Graves disease. CDR3 regions were amplified by Arm-PCR using iRepertoire HTBI primers to build TCR beta libraries. TCRdb itself ran the multiplex PCR reads through MiXCR, one entry per CDR3 protein. Found here are about 460,000 distinct CDR3 sequences, 20% to 25% of them singletons; the top ten hold roughly 14%.

Sample: peripheral blood mononuclear cells (PBMCs), taken when the disease was refractory, from a patient treated with antithyroid drugs. This TCR came from a female donor with Graves disease. This chain links TRBV11-2 with TRBJ2-5; 8 nucleotides agree with TRBD2. The CDR3 loop reads CASSWLAGETQYF. In DNA form, the CDR3 reads TGTGCCAGCAGCTGGCTAGCGGGAGAGACCCAGTACTTC.